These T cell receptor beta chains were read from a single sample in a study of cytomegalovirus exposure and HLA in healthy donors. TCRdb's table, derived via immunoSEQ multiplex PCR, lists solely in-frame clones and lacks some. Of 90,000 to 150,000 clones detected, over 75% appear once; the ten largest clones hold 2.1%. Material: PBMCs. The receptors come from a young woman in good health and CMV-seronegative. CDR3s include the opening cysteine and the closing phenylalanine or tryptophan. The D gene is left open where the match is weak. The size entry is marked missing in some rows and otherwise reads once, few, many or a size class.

TGTGCCAGCAGTCCCGGGACAGCGAACACCGGGGAGCTGTTTTTT	CASSPGTANTGELFF	NA	TRBD1	TRBJ2-2	TRBV2
TGTGCCAGCAGCCAATCTGGGCAGGGCAACGAGCAGTACTTC	CASSQSGQGNEQYF	few	NA	TRBJ2-7	TRBV16
TGTGCCAGTAGTATTGGAGACACCGGGGAGCTGTTTTTT	CASSIGDTGELFF	once	NA	TRBJ2-2	TRBV19
TGCGCCAGCAGCCAAGATAGCCAGGGCTACGAGCAGTACTTC	CASSQDSQGYEQYF	NA	NA	TRBJ2-7	TRBV4-3
TGCAGCGCCAAGACAGGGGCCGCCGGAGATACGCAGTATTTT	CSAKTGAAGDTQYF	NA	TRBD1	TRBJ2-3	TRBV29-1
TGTGCCAGCAGCCAAGGATCAGCGGGGGGACCAAGAACGCAGTATTTT	CASSQGSAGGPRTQYF	NA	TRBD2	TRBJ2-3	TRBV14
TGTGCCAGTAGTCGCCAGGGTCAAGATCTAAGAGCTTTCTTT	CASSRQGQDLRAFF	NA	NA	TRBJ1-1	TRBV19
TGTGCCAGCAGCCGCCTCGCCGGGACACGCACAGATACGCAGTATTTT	CASSRLAGTRTDTQYF	NA	NA	TRBJ2-3	TRBV14
TGTGCCAGCTCACGGCAGGCGAACACCGGGGAGCTGTTTTTT	CASSRQANTGELFF	NA	NA	TRBJ2-2	TRBV18
TGCGCCAGCAGCCAAGGGGGGACAGGCCGCACAGATACGCAGTATTTT	CASSQGGTGRTDTQYF	few	TRBD1	TRBJ2-3	TRBV4-3
TGTGCCAGCAGCTGGACAGGAGGAGGAGAGACCCAGTACTTC	CASSWTGGGETQYF	NA	TRBD1	TRBJ2-5	TRBV5-5
TGTGCCAGCAGCTTGGATGTACGCGTTCATTCACCCCTCCACTTT	CASSLDVRVHSPLHF	once	NA	TRBJ1-6	TRBV5-4
TGCAGCGTTGGTACTAGCGGGTCAGATACGCAGTATTTT	CSVGTSGSDTQYF	NA	TRBD2	TRBJ2-3	TRBV29-1
TGTGCCAGCAGTGACACCGGGACTAGCGGGGGCAAAAATGAGCAGTTCTTC	CASSDTGTSGGKNEQFF	NA	TRBD2	TRBJ2-1	TRBV6-4
TGTGCCAGCAGCCGGGCCGGACAGTTTAGCTCCTACGAGCAGTACTTC	CASSRAGQFSSYEQYF	once	NA	TRBJ2-7	TRBV7-8
TGTGCCAGCAGCTTAGGTGACAGTTCCTACGAGCAGTACTTC	CASSLGDSSYEQYF	NA	NA	TRBJ2-7	TRBV7-6
TGTGCCAGCAGCGTACTTGGGACTAGCGGGAGACGCACAGATACGCAGTATTTT	CASSVLGTSGRRTDTQYF	once	TRBD2	TRBJ2-3	TRBV9
TGTGCCAGCGGCGAGGAAATCTATGGCTACACCTTC	CASGEEIYGYTF	once	NA	TRBJ1-2	TRBV2
TGTGCCAGCAGCCTGGGGACAGTGGGAGCTCGTGAGCAGTACTTC	CASSLGTVGAREQYF	few	TRBD1	TRBJ2-7	TRBV5-6
TGCGCCAGCAGTGGAGACAGCTCTGGAAACACCATATATTTT	CASSGDSSGNTIYF	NA	NA	TRBJ1-3	TRBV10-1
TGCGCCAGCAGCTTCGACAGGGGGAACGGCTACACCTTC	CASSFDRGNGYTF	NA	TRBD1	TRBJ1-2	TRBV5-1
TGTGCCAGCAGCTCACAGACAGGGATGGCCTCTGGAAACACCATATATTTT	CASSSQTGMASGNTIYF	NA	TRBD1	TRBJ1-3	TRBV11-2
TGTGCCTGGGGTAGCTTTTCAAATGAAAAACTGTTTTTT	CAWGSFSNEKLFF	NA	NA	TRBJ1-4	TRBV30
TGTGCCAGCAGCTTAGCCCTCGGCGGCAACTCTGGAAACACCATATATTTT	CASSLALGGNSGNTIYF	NA	NA	TRBJ1-3	TRBV11-3
TGCAGCGTTGAAGGGGGGGGACAGGGAACCCTATTCGATAGCAATCAGCCCCAGCATTTT	CSVEGGGQGTLFDSNQPQHF	NA	TRBD1	TRBJ1-5	TRBV29-1
TGTGCCAGCAGCTTAGGGACAGTAAAAAATGAAAAACTGTTTTTT	CASSLGTVKNEKLFF	NA	NA	TRBJ1-4	TRBV7-2
TGTGCCAGCAGCCCGACAGGGGGCTATGGCTACACCTTC	CASSPTGGYGYTF	NA	TRBD1	TRBJ1-2	TRBV7-3
TGTGCCAGTAGCGGCAACTCCTACAATGAGCAGTTCTTC	CASSGNSYNEQFF	once	NA	TRBJ2-1	TRBV13
TGTGCCAGCACTATAGACGGGAGTGGCTACACCTTC	CASTIDGSGYTF	NA	NA	TRBJ1-2	TRBV5-6
TGCGCCAGCAGCCAAGAGGACAGGTTGGCCTACGAGCAGTACTTC	CASSQEDRLAYEQYF	NA	TRBD1	TRBJ2-7	TRBV4-1
TGTGCCAGCAGCCCGGGGGGGGCCGCGAATGAGCAGTTCTTC	CASSPGGAANEQFF	NA	TRBD2	TRBJ2-1	TRBV7-2
TGTGCCAGCAGCTCCGGGGGGCTTGGGGTTACGCAGTATTTT	CASSSGGLGVTQYF	NA	NA	TRBJ2-3	TRBV27
TGTGCCAGCAGCTACCCTGGGCAAGAAGAGACCCAGTACTTC	CASSYPGQEETQYF	NA	NA	TRBJ2-5	TRBV5-4
TGCGCCAGTGGGACTAGCGGGTACAATGAGCAGTTCTTC	CASGTSGYNEQFF	few	TRBD2	TRBJ2-1	TRBV5-1
TGTGCCAGCAGCCTCTCCCGGGACAGTCGAGAGACCCAGTACTTC	CASSLSRDSRETQYF	few	TRBD1	TRBJ2-5	TRBV7-2
TGTGCCAGCGCCGTGGGCAGGGGAAACTATGGCTACACCTTC	CASAVGRGNYGYTF	once	NA	TRBJ1-2	TRBV27
TGCGCAGCAACTGGACAGGGGGAATTCGATGGCTACACCTTC	CAATGQGEFDGYTF	NA	TRBD1	TRBJ1-2	TRBV4-3
TGTGCCAGCAGACTACTCGAATCAGATACGCAGTATTTT	CASRLLESDTQYF	NA	NA	TRBJ2-3	TRBV6-1
TGTGCCAGCAGTGAAGCGTTGGAGGGGAACACTGAAGCTTTCTTT	CASSEALEGNTEAFF	NA	NA	TRBJ1-1	TRBV2
TGTGCCAGCAGCTTAGCGGGGGCCGCCCAAGAGACCCAGTACTTC	CASSLAGAAQETQYF	NA	NA	TRBJ2-5	TRBV7-9
TGTGCCAGCAGCTTTCTTCCGGGGGGTCAGTACGAGCAGTACTTC	CASSFLPGGQYEQYF	NA	TRBD2	TRBJ2-7	TRBV11-3
TGTGCCTGGAGTGGGGACAGGGCAGCGCACACTGAAGCTTTCTTT	CAWSGDRAAHTEAFF	few	TRBD1	TRBJ1-1	TRBV30
TGTGCCAGCTCACCACCGCGAACAGGGGGCAACACTGAAGCTTTCTTT	CASSPPRTGGNTEAFF	NA	TRBD1	TRBJ1-1	TRBV18